The TCR beta chain described here comes from a study of blood T cell repertoires in COVID-19. Across the study: Nucleic acid was either cDNA or gDNA, and it came from T cells, B-cell-depleted T cells, or PBMCs.

Authors' methods: Using reference gene primer amplification, nucleated cell counts were estimated. Profiled with immunoSEQ multiplex PCR; TCRdb holds only in-frame clones, not every one. V, J and clone size were drawn from that table, and D and trimming were deduced from the DNA. Of roughly 15,000 clones listed, more than 70% were seen once; the top ten hold about 8.3%. This CDR3 contains 15 residues. V gave up 5 bases and J gave up 9 bases; unmatched junction bases: 9. CDR1 is MNHEY, CDR2 SMNVEV, per germline (reference sequence). This clonotype was obtained from a human donor in a cohort sampled during active COVID-19. The sample consisted of peripheral blood. The chain couples TRBV27 to TRBJ2-1; 11 nucleotides match TRBD2. For the CDR3, the DNA is TGTGCCAGCAGTGCGCGGGGGACTAGCGGTGGTGAGCAGTTCTTC. Protein product: CASSARGTSGGEQFF.